The 13 T cell receptor beta chains reported below all come from one sample, sequenced in a study of identical twins. TCRdb re-called the 5' RACE reads through MiXCR, storing one row per CDR3 protein. This sample yields around 650,000 distinct CDR3 sequences, of which around 7.4% are seen a single time; 1.5% to 2% belongs to the top ten. These data were also reused for a study on yellow fever vaccine responses in identical twins.

Sequenced sample: PBMCs. These receptor sequences come from a woman in her late teens or twenties in good health.

This clonotype showed up many times. This chain links TRBV6-5 with TRBJ2-7; D perhaps matches TRBD2 (6 bases). Trimming took 2 bases from V and 2 from J, leaving 19 bases between them. Germline V lookup: CDR1 MNHEY, CDR2 SVGAGI. The CDR3 totals 17 residues. In DNA form, the CDR3 reads TGTGCCAGCAGTTACCGGCCTTTTAGCGGCCTTGCCTACGAGCAGTACGTC. Protein: CASSYRPFSGLAYEQYV.

This clonotype was observed many times. This chain joins TRBV2 and TRBJ2-1; maybe TRBD2 (6 bases). Trimming stripped 3 bases from V and 2 bases from J, with 11 bases between. CDR1 and CDR2 from the germline V gene are SNHLY and FYNNEI. This CDR3 contains 15 residues. The CDR3 DNA is TGTGCCAGCAGTGATCCGGGAGCTCCCTACAATGAGCAGTTCTTC. Translated, it gives CASSDPGAPYNEQFF.

The chain combines TRBV29-1 with TRBJ2-2, with 13 bases identical to TRBD2. The germline CDR1 and CDR2 sequences are SQVTM and ANQGSEA. Germline trimming cut 0 bases from V and 6 bases from J; bases unmatched to any gene: 7. The CDR3 has 17 residues. CDR3 amino acids: CSVEEGTSGAQPGELFF. CDR3 nucleotides: TGCAGCGTTGAAGAGGGGACTAGCGGGGCGCAGCCCGGGGAGCTGTTTTTT.

This clonotype was found a few times. The gene calls are TRBV6-5 and TRBJ1-2; D perhaps matches TRBD1 (6 bases). Germline V gene data show CDR1 as MNHEY and CDR2 as SVGAGI. Deletions cut 0 bases from V and 13 bases from J, with 15 bases between. The CDR3 totals 13 residues. CDR3 nucleotide sequence: TGTGCCAGCAGTTACTCGACAGGCCTGGGAGGCACCTTC. Translating gives CASSYSTGLGGTF.

This clonotype has more than one count but fewer than ten. V is TRBV11-2 and J is TRBJ1-1, with D possibly being TRBD1 (5 bases). CDR1 is SGHAT, CDR2 FQNNGV, per germline. This CDR3 is built from 17 residues. The germline V and J ends were trimmed by 6 bases and 1 base, with 21 bases remaining between them. CDR3: CASRPPPRGRKNTEAFF. The CDR3 DNA follows: TGTGCCAGCAGACCGCCCCCTCGGGGGAGGAAGAACACTGAAGCTTTCTTT.

Only a few counts were recorded for this clonotype. The genes are TRBV3-1 and TRBJ2-3; maybe TRBD1 (6 bases). The CDR3 is 15 amino acids. Germline CDR1 is LGHDT and CDR2 is YNNKEL (reference sequence). The germline V and J ends were trimmed by 1 base and 6 bases, with 14 bases remaining between them. CDR3 nucleotides: TGTGCCAGCAGCCAAGCTTACAGGGCAGGGGATACGCAGTATTTT. Amino acids: CASSQAYRAGDTQYF.

This clonotype was seen a handful of times. CDR3 bases: TGCAGTGCTGTAGCCGGGACAGGGAATCAGCCCCAGCATTTT. Protein: CSAVAGTGNQPQHF. The chain links TRBV20-1 to TRBJ1-5; 9 bases agree with TRBD1. Germline-derived CDR1 and CDR2 are DFQATT and SNEGSKA (reference sequence). CDR3 length: 14 residues. Losses at the gene ends were 5 bases for V and 4 bases for J; bases not matched to a gene: 6.

This sequence joins TRBV12-3 or TRBV12-4 and TRBJ1-6; 7 bases map to TRBD1. V shed 6 bases, J shed 5 bases, and the junction held 7 bases outside the gene matches. The CDR3 is 15 amino acids. The CDR3 loop reads CASRSRQGDNSPLHF. Here the CDR3 DNA reads TGTGCCAGCAGGTCCCGACAGGGTGATAATTCACCCCTCCACTTT.

In its sample, this clonotype was seen many times. The chain carries TRBV7-6 and TRBJ1-5, with D unresolved. Germline loops: CDR1 SGHVS, CDR2 FNYEAQ. The CDR3 loop spans 15 amino acids. Trimming stripped 2 bases from V and 5 bases from J, with 13 bases between. CDR3 residues: CASSLQAHPDQPQHF. CDR3 DNA: TGTGCCAGCAGCTTACAGGCTCACCCGGATCAGCCCCAGCATTTT.

CDR3 sequence: CATSDRLAGLDTQYF. CDR3 in DNA: TGTGCCACCAGTGATCGACTAGCGGGCCTAGATACGCAGTATTTT. The chain uses TRBV24-1 and TRBJ2-3; 10 bases agree with TRBD2. Trimming cost V 3 bases and J 5 bases; bases outside gene matches: 4. Germline V gene sequence: CDR1 KGHDR, CDR2 SFDVKD. The CDR3 contains 15 residues.

V and J are TRBV7-9 and TRBJ2-3; TRBD1 matches 9 bases. Unmatched junction bases numbered 8, after V lost 5 bases and J lost 5 bases. CDR3 size: 15 residues. Germline CDR1 is SEHNR and CDR2 is FQNEAQ (reference sequence). The chain's CDR3 is CASSPDRGMQDTQYF. The CDR3 DNA follows: TGTGCCAGCAGCCCGGACAGGGGCATGCAAGATACGCAGTATTTT.

This clonotype was seen at least ten times. This sequence joins TRBV5-5 and TRBJ1-1, with D tentatively TRBD1 (5 bases). This CDR3 is 13 amino acids long. Germline CDR1 reads SGHKS; CDR2 reads YYEKEE (reference sequence). V lost 3 bases to trimming and J lost 1 base, with 7 bases between them. CDR3 amino acids: CASSWGRNTEAFF. The CDR3 DNA sequence: TGTGCCAGCAGCTGGGGACGGAACACTGAAGCTTTCTTT.

This clonotype appeared a few times. V is TRBV6-5 and J is TRBJ2-3; no definite D call. The CDR3 is made up of 15 amino acids. CDR1 MNHEY and CDR2 SVGAGI come from the germline V gene. V shed 0 bases and J shed 0 bases, with 7 bases lying between them. The CDR3 loop reads CASSYSKASTDTQYF. The CDR3 DNA reads TGTGCCAGCAGTTACTCGAAGGCTAGCACAGATACGCAGTATTTT.